This passage covers 3 T cell receptor beta chains from one sample sequenced in a study of CXCR3-negative and CXCR3-positive naive CD8 T cells. Findings and caveats of the study: More hydrophobic TRB CDR3s were found in CXCR3-positive naive cells than in CXCR3-negative naive cells.

Researchers prepared the TRB cDNA libraries using 5' RACE with UMI labels. TCRdb reprocessed the 5' RACE reads and stores each CDR3 protein as one record, lacking DNA. This listing includes approximately 89,000 distinct CDR3 sequences. These receptors have no known antigen. The sample was naive CXCR3+ CD8+ T cells from blood. Subset here: CD45RO-CCR7+CD27+CD95- naive CD8+ T cells expressing CXCR3 (TNR3+). Every receptor here comes from a human donor in good health. Some clones in this sample may be carry-over from other donors' samples.

The CDR3 reads CASSFPRGAPLNNEQFF. V usage is TRBV12-3 or TRBV12-4 and J usage is TRBJ2-1; TCRdb picks TRBD2, but there is no DNA to check that call. This CDR3 spans 17 amino acids.

The chain recombines TRBV15 with TRBJ1-4. The CDR3 sequence is 16 residues long. Germline assignment: CDR1 LNHNV and CDR2 YYDKDF (reference sequence). The CDR3 loop reads CATSPITDLAGEKLFF.

The V gene is TRBV29-1, the J gene TRBJ2-1. The CDR3 runs 11 residues. In germline, CDR1 is SQVTM, CDR2 ANQGSEA. CDR3 sequence: CSVLSYNEQFF.